This note documents a single T cell receptor (beta chain) sequence. Blood samples were obtained at baseline, cycle 4 day 1, and cycle 7 day 1. This specimen comes from a study of OX40 agonist ivuxolimab in advanced cancers. Study summary: Given to patients was ivuxolimab, an agonistic anti-OX40 (CD134) antibody. Prior checkpoint blockade (anti-PD-1, anti-PD-L1 or anti-CTLA-4) was permitted; approximately 41% had it.

TCRdb's table, derived via immunoSEQ multiplex PCR, lists solely in-frame clones and lacks some. The sample comprises tens of thousands of clones, 65% to 90% of which are singletons, and around 2% rests with the top ten. The source of this sequence is an adult with an advanced solid tumor such as melanoma, head and neck, liver or kidney cancer. The specimen was CD4+ or CD8+ T cells sorted from blood, collected in a trial of the OX40 agonist ivuxolimab.

CDR3 DNA sequence: TGCGCCAGCAGCCAAGCAGGGCGTTGGGGAGAGACCCAGTACTTC. This codes for CASSQAGRWGETQYF. This chain connects TRBV4-1 to TRBJ2-5, with D perhaps TRBD1 (5 bases). CDR1 is MGHRA and CDR2 is YSYEKL in the germline V gene. Trimming stripped 1 base from V and 4 bases from J, with 13 bases between. CDR3 size: 15 residues.